Below are 17 T cell receptor beta chains sequenced from a single sample in a study of cytomegalovirus exposure and HLA in healthy donors (dated 2017 in TCRdb). The library was produced with the immunoSEQ multiplex PCR assay. For the multiplex PCR, a mixture combining 60 forward primers for TCR Vbeta segments and 13 reverse primers for TCR Jbeta segments was used. TCRdb limited this immuneACCESS table to in-frame rearrangements with V and J called. A share of clones is missing; checked studies link under half to unresolved V genes, and the rest is unexplained. The sample table records 110,000 or so clones; 75% of these occur just once. The ten largest clones represent less than 3.5% of the sample. Sequenced material: PBMCs. Receptors were obtained from a woman aged 40 to 50 in good health and CMV-seropositive.

The rearrangement uses TRBV5-1 and TRBJ1-4, with D perhaps TRBD1 (5 bases). V was trimmed by 2 bases and J by 0 bases, leaving 14 bases between them. This CDR3 spans 17 amino acids. The germline gives CDR1 SGHRS, CDR2 YFSETQ. CDR3 bases: TGCGCCAGCAGCTTCCAGGGCCGGGCTGCAACTAATGAAAAACTGTTTTTT. It specifies CASSFQGRAATNEKLFF. Combining the CDR3 with reference TRBV5-1 and TRBJ1-4 gives the whole variable domain KAGVTQTPRYLIKTRGQQVTLSCSPISGHRSVSWYQQTPGQGLQFLFEYFSETQRNKGNFPGRFSGRQFSNSRSEMNVSTLELGDSALYLCASSFQGRAATNEKLFFGSGTQLSVL.

The genes are TRBV11-1 and TRBJ1-1, with D uncertain. V was clipped by 2 bases and J by 1 base, with 8 bases between them. Germline CDR1 and CDR2: SGHAT and FQDESV (reference sequence). CDR3 size: 14 residues. CDR3 coding DNA: TGTGCCAGCAGCTTATCCCGAGGGAACACTGAAGCTTTCTTT. It specifies CASSLSRGNTEAFF.

This clone was seen more than once but under ten times. The chain joins TRBV29-1 to TRBJ2-2; 8 bases fit TRBD2. Germline trimming cut 3 bases from V and 4 bases from J; bases unmatched to any gene: 7. Germline values: CDR1 SQVTM, CDR2 ANQGSEA. The CDR3 extends over 15 amino acids. The CDR3 nucleotides read TGCAGCGTTGAGGGGCTAGCGGGTCTCACCGGGGAGCTGTTTTTT. Encoded protein: CSVEGLAGLTGELFF.

V is TRBV7-2 and J is TRBJ1-1, with D tentatively TRBD1 (5 bases). Germline lookup yields CDR1 SGHTA and CDR2 FQGNSA. V lost 7 bases, J lost 6 bases, and 18 bases lay in between. This CDR3 region has 14 residues. The CDR3 nucleotides read TGTGCCAGCAAACACTCGGGGGAAGGATCTGAAGCTTTCTTT. It codes for CASKHSGEGSEAFF.

The CDR3 DNA reads as TGTGCCTGGAAAACAGGGGTAAGCTACGAGCAGTACTTC. This codes for CAWKTGVSYEQYF. The chain has TRBV30 and TRBJ2-7, with 7 bases that match TRBD1. Trimming cost V 4 bases and J 3 bases; bases outside gene matches: 6. CDR1 and CDR2 from the germline V gene are GTSNPN and SVGIG (reference sequence). This CDR3 spans 13 amino acids.

The chain carries TRBV7-2 and TRBJ2-7; TRBD1 might be the D (5 bases). The germline V gene encodes CDR1 SGHTA and CDR2 FQGNSA. Trimming cost V 1 base and J 2 bases, with 6 bases left between them. This CDR3 contains 13 residues. The CDR3 is CASSLEGAYEQYF. CDR3 DNA sequence: TGTGCCAGCAGCTTAGAAGGGGCCTACGAGCAGTACTTC. Full variable domain (remainder filled in from reference TRBV7-2 and TRBJ2-7): GAGVSQSPSNKVTEKGKDVELRCDPISGHTALYWYRQSLGQGLEFLIYFQGNSAPDKSGLPSDRFSAERTGGSVSTLTIQRTQQEDSAVYLCASSLEGAYEQYFGPGTRLTVT.

V is TRBV27 and J is TRBJ1-3; D is ambiguous. CDR1 is MNHEY and CDR2 is SMNVEV in the germline V gene (reference sequence). This CDR3 spans 14 amino acids. Trimming took 2 bases from V and 2 from J, leaving 7 bases between them. In DNA, the CDR3 is TGTGCCAGCAGTTTACGGAGAACTGGAAACACCATATATTTT. Its protein is CASSLRRTGNTIYF.

This clone was seen only once. The rearrangement links TRBV28 to TRBJ2-3, with 13 bases identical to TRBD2. Germline CDR1 MDHEN, CDR2 SYDVKM. The CDR3 is 16 amino acids. After removal of 9 bases from V and 3 bases from J, the junction contained 9 bases not matched to a gene. Written as DNA, the CDR3 is TGTGCCAGTCTCGGGACTAGCGGGATTCTGACAGATACGCAGTATTTT. Translation: CASLGTSGILTDTQYF.

The rearrangement uses TRBV4-2 and TRBJ1-6, with 7 nucleotides matching TRBD1. This CDR3 comprises 16 residues. With V trimmed by 2 bases and J by 7 bases, 8 bases remained unmatched. The germline gives CDR1 LGHNA, CDR2 YNFKEQ. CDR3 nucleotide sequence: TGTGCCAGCAGCCAAACACTCCGGGACAGAAATTCACCCCTCCACTTT. This encodes CASSQTLRDRNSPLHF.

The chain joins TRBV29-1 to TRBJ2-2, with TRBD1 as a possible D gene (6 bases). V was clipped by 7 bases and J by 3 bases, with 9 bases between them. CDR3 size: 12 residues. Germline CDR1 is SQVTM and CDR2 is ANQGSEA. The CDR3 DNA sequence: TGCAGCGGCGGACAGCACACCGGGGAGCTGTTTTTT. Its translation: CSGGQHTGELFF.

This clone was seen just once. The rearrangement uses TRBV2 and TRBJ1-2, with 9 nucleotides matching TRBD1. Germline CDR1 reads SNHLY; CDR2 reads FYNNEI. This CDR3 region has 15 residues. V gave up 6 bases and J gave up 4 bases; unmatched junction bases: 9. The CDR3 sequence is CASSGPGQGTYGYTF. The CDR3 region has the DNA TGTGCCAGCAGCGGCCCGGGACAGGGAACCTATGGCTACACCTTC.

The chain couples TRBV29-1 to TRBJ2-7; 8 positions agree with TRBD2. This CDR3 is 16 amino acids long. V was clipped by 1 base and J by 0 bases; unmatched bases: 8. The V gene's germline CDR1 is SQVTM and CDR2 ANQGSEA. This CDR3 reads CSVEGGGGPSSYEQYF. The CDR3 nucleotides are TGCAGCGTTGAAGGAGGCGGGGGGCCCAGCTCCTACGAGCAGTACTTC.

The chain links TRBV7-9 to TRBJ1-2, with 9 bases lining up with TRBD1. Trimming took 5 bases from V and 7 from J; bases not matched to a gene: 5. CDR1 is SEHNR, CDR2 FQNEAQ, per germline (reference sequence). The CDR3 loop spans 13 amino acids. This CDR3 reads CASSVGQGGGYTF. DNA of the CDR3: TGTGCCAGCAGCGTGGGACAGGGTGGTGGCTACACCTTC.

This clone was seen a few times. V is TRBV28 and J is TRBJ1-4; D is unresolved. The ends were cut back, 2 bases at V and 8 bases at J, with 18 bases in the middle. CDR3 length: 16 amino acids. Germline CDR1 and CDR2: MDHEN and SYDVKM. The CDR3 reads CASSLSSAASWEKLFF. The CDR3 coding sequence is TGTGCCAGCAGTTTAAGTAGTGCGGCGAGTTGGGAAAAACTGTTTTTT.

V gene TRBV6-5 combines with J gene TRBJ1-1; unclear D gene. The CDR3 totals 13 residues. V shed 8 bases and J shed 3 bases, with 13 bases lying between them. Germline assignment: CDR1 MNHEY and CDR2 SVGAGI. CDR3 nucleotide sequence: TGTGCCAGCCACATTACAGTTTACACTGAAGCTTTCTTT. This translates into CASHITVYTEAFF.

The rearrangement links TRBV18 to TRBJ2-3; D is unresolved. Germline lookup yields CDR1 KGHSH and CDR2 LQKENI. V dropped 3 bases and J dropped 3 bases, with 4 bases sitting between them. The CDR3 spans 12 residues. CDR3 residues: CASSPTTDTQYF. Written as DNA, the CDR3 is TGTGCCAGCTCACCCACAACAGATACGCAGTATTTT.

Of note for this clone: Compared with germline, one end of the junction differs, possibly owing to a read error. V and J are TRBV30 and TRBJ2-7, with a possible D match to TRBD2 (5 bases). The CDR3 length is 10 residues. CDR1 and CDR2 (germline): GTSNPN, SVGIG (reference sequence). The CDR3 loop reads CTWIGSEQYF. The CDR3 region has the DNA TGTACCTGGATTGGGAGCGAGCAGTACTTC.